This T cell receptor (beta chain) was recorded in a study of Graves' ophthalmopathy and Graves' hyperthyroidism. RNA transcripts were the source from which TCR beta CDR3 regions were amplified. Second-round multiplex PCR followed a first-round RT-PCR using HTBI primers. TCRdb recomputed calls from the multiplex PCR reads with MiXCR, one row per CDR3 protein. The sample shows about 500,000 distinct CDR3 sequences, 35% to 40% of them seen only once. The CDR3 loop spans 14 amino acids. CDR1 SGHTA and CDR2 FQGNSA come from the germline V gene. The junction had 2 bases not matched to a gene; V was cut back by 1 base and J by 6 bases.

Input material: peripheral blood or thyroid tissue (not recorded which). The chain combines TRBV7-2 with TRBJ1-2; 10 bases are a match to TRBD1. The origin of this receptor is an adult man with Graves' hyperthyroidism. CDR3 bases: TGTGCCAGCAGCTTAGTTGGGACAGGGGATGGCTACACCTTC. It specifies CASSLVGTGDGYTF. The full variable domain, its missing parts supplied by reference TRBV7-2 and TRBJ1-2, is GAGVSQSPSNKVTEKGKDVELRCDPISGHTALYWYRQSLGQGLEFLIYFQGNSAPDKSGLPSDRFSAERTGGSVSTLTIQRTQQEDSAVYLCASSLVGTGDGYTFGSGTRLTVV.